The subject of this entry is one T cell receptor beta chain. Only in-frame clones appear in the TCRdb table, and some are missing; sequencing was by immunoSEQ multiplex PCR. The sample consists of approximately 300,000 clones, over 80% of them appearing once. The source of the sample is a study of blood T cell repertoires in COVID-19. Study summary: PBMCs, B-cell-depleted T cells, or T cells provided the cDNA or gDNA that made up the material.

This CDR3 has 16 amino acids. Germline V gene data show CDR1 as LNHDA and CDR2 as SQIVND (reference sequence). The trim removed 10 bases at V and 3 bases at J, leaving 13 bases unmatched. This receptor was obtained from a woman between 45 and 60 years old with active or convalescent COVID-19. The sample consisted of peripheral blood. This rearrangement joins TRBV19 to TRBJ2-3; 10 bases match TRBD1. DNA for the CDR3: TGTGCCACCAGAGACCCCGGGACAGGGGTGACAGATACGCAGTATTTT. Protein: CATRDPGTGVTDTQYF. Filled out from reference TRBV19 and TRBJ2-3, the complete variable domain reads DGGITQSPKYLFRKEGQNVTLSCEQNLNHDAMYWYRQDPGQGLRLIYYSQIVNDFQKGDIAEGYSVSREKKESFPLTVTSAQKNPTAFYLCATRDPGTGVTDTQYFGPGTRLTVL.